This paragraph covers one TCR beta chain sequence. As processed by the authors: Counts of nucleated cells, estimated from reference gene primer amplification, were obtained. TCRdb keeps only in-frame clones here, not all; method: immunoSEQ multiplex PCR. The V and J calls and clone size were taken over from that table, and D and trimming were inferred from the DNA. This sample has about 68,000 clones; roughly 85% occur once, and the top ten carry more than 20%. These data belong to a study of blood T cell repertoires in COVID-19. In the study overall: Samples taken during acute and convalescent COVID-19 were collected in the United States, Italy and Spain. The cDNA or gDNA used as material had been derived from T cells, B-cell-depleted T cells, or PBMCs.

The CDR3 spans 12 residues. Looked up from germline, CDR1 is SNHLY and CDR2 is FYNNEI. Trimming took 4 bases from V and 6 from J, leaving 9 bases between them. The chain has TRBV2 and TRBJ1-2; weak D call: TRBD1 (5 bases). Material for sequencing was peripheral blood. This sequence was found in a man aged 50 to 59 with acute or convalescent COVID-19. This chain's CDR3 is CASSVGGDGYTF. DNA of the CDR3: TGTGCCAGCAGTGTTGGGGGGGATGGCTACACCTTC.